These 22 T cell receptor beta chains came from one sample sequenced in a study of T cells in Graves' hyperthyroidism and ophthalmopathy. There were TCR beta CDR3 regions amplified from RNA transcripts. The TCR CDR3 was amplified in a first-round RT-PCR using the HTBI primer set. TCRdb recomputed calls from the multiplex PCR reads with MiXCR, one row per CDR3 protein. Found here are a few hundred thousand distinct CDR3 sequences, about 20% of them singletons; the top ten hold more than 25%. The specimen sequenced was blood. These receptors all stem from a man between 18 and 29 years old with Graves' hyperthyroidism.

This clonotype has ten or more counts. The chain recombines TRBV28 with TRBJ1-1, with TRBD1 as a possible D gene (5 bases). CDR3 length: 15 residues. The ends were cut back, 7 bases at V and 4 bases at J, with 19 bases in the middle. Per the germline V gene, CDR1 is MDHEN and CDR2 is SYDVKM. For the CDR3, the DNA is TGTGCCAGCAATCTTCTGGGGGGAGGAGGCACTGAAGCTTTCTTT. Protein product: CASNLLGGGGTEAFF.

This clonotype was observed many times. This chain links TRBV24-1 with TRBJ2-2; D gene ambiguous. Between the trimmed V and J ends, which lost 3 bases and 1 base, there was a span of 5 bases. This CDR3 region has 14 residues. The germline V gene has CDR1 KGHDR and CDR2 SFDVKD. The CDR3 DNA reads TGTGCCACCAGTGATGCAGGGAACACCGGGGAGCTGTTTTTT. The encoded protein is CATSDAGNTGELFF.

At least ten counts were recorded for this clonotype. The V and J genes are TRBV28 and TRBJ2-7; D is tentatively TRBD1 or TRBD2 (5 bases each). Deletions cut 5 bases from V and 3 bases from J, with 14 bases between. This CDR3 spans 14 amino acids. Germline CDR1 MDHEN, CDR2 SYDVKM. The CDR3 region has the DNA TGTGCCAGCAGTGCTTCGGGACGGAACTACGAGCAGTACTTC. It encodes CASSASGRNYEQYF.

This clonotype was detected only a few times. The V call is TRBV29-1, the J call TRBJ2-5; D is undetermined. The V end was cut by 5 bases, the J end by 2 bases, with 9 bases between. Germline V CDR1 and CDR2: SQVTM, ANQGSEA. This CDR3 has 12 residues. This chain's CDR3 is CSVNHVQETQYF. DNA of the CDR3: TGCAGCGTTAATCACGTTCAAGAGACCCAGTACTTC.

This clonotype was observed a handful of times. This rearrangement joins TRBV4-1 to TRBJ2-2; a weak D match, TRBD1 (5 bases). Trimming removed 4 bases at V and 3 bases at J, with 15 bases between. This CDR3 is built from 16 residues. Per the germline V gene, CDR1 is MGHRA and CDR2 is YSYEKL. The CDR3 protein is CASSPLGASYTGELFF. In nucleotides, the CDR3 is TGCGCCAGCAGCCCTCTTGGGGCCAGTTACACCGGGGAGCTGTTTTTT.

This clonotype has ten or more counts. The DNA of the CDR3 is TGTGCCAGCAGCTTAGCGGGGGCCTGGTTCGACGAGCAGTACTTC. Its translation is CASSLAGAWFDEQYF. V gene TRBV7-8 combines with J gene TRBJ2-7, with TRBD1 as a possible D gene (6 bases). This CDR3 is 15 amino acids long. Trimming pared 0 bases from V and 5 bases from J, leaving 14 bases between. Looked up from germline, CDR1 is SGHVS and CDR2 is FQNEAQ.

The CDR3 loop is CASTRNREETQYF. The CDR3, as DNA: TGTGCCAGCACCAGAAACAGGGAAGAGACCCAGTACTTC. The chain joins TRBV12-3 or TRBV12-4 to TRBJ2-5; possibly TRBD1 for D (6 bases). The ends were cut back, 7 bases at V and 3 bases at J, with 12 bases in the middle. CDR3 length: 13 residues.

The table lists this clonotype with many counts. The J gene is TRBJ2-7, the V gene TRBV6-1, with D perhaps TRBD2 (5 bases). This CDR3 is built from 13 residues. The V end was cut by 4 bases, the J end by 4 bases, with 11 bases between. The germline V gene has CDR1 MNHNS and CDR2 SASEGT. The CDR3 DNA sequence: TGTGCCAGCAGTGGAGATTCGGGATACGAGCAGTACTTC. Amino acids: CASSGDSGYEQYF.

DNA of the CDR3: TGTGCCAGCAGTGGCCTGACAGGGGGACACGGCTACGAGCAGTACTTC. Its translation: CASSGLTGGHGYEQYF. The chain has TRBV25-1 and TRBJ2-7; 9 nucleotides line up with TRBD1. Trimming at V came to 4 bases and at J to 3 bases, leaving 10 bases not matched to a gene. Germline CDR1 MGHDK, CDR2 SYGVNS. The CDR3 totals 16 residues.

In its sample, this clonotype was seen once. CDR3 residues: CASRSTGPSYEQYV. CDR3 nucleotides: TGTGCCAGCAGATCGACAGGTCCCTCCTACGAGCAGTACGTC. The V call is TRBV12-3 or TRBV12-4, the J call TRBJ2-7; D possibly corresponds to TRBD1 (6 bases). This CDR3 is built from 14 residues. The ends were cut back, 6 bases at V and 0 bases at J, with 12 bases in the middle.

This clonotype showed up many times. V is TRBV29-1 and J is TRBJ2-2, with no clear D. Germline lookup yields CDR1 SQVTM and CDR2 ANQGSEA. V was clipped by 4 bases and J by 8 bases, with 11 bases between them. The CDR3 spans 12 residues. CDR3 nucleotides: TGCAGCGTTGGAGAGACGGCTGGGGAGCTGTTTTTT. Amino acids: CSVGETAGELFF.

The V gene is TRBV28, the J gene TRBJ2-4; 9 nucleotides line up with TRBD1. The CDR3 loop spans 15 amino acids. V lost 4 bases, J lost 4 bases, and 5 bases stayed unmatched. Per the germline V gene, CDR1 is MDHEN and CDR2 is SYDVKM. CDR3 loop: CASSYMGTGKNIQYF. The DNA of the CDR3 is TGTGCCAGCAGTTATATGGGGACAGGGAAAAACATTCAGTACTTC.

This clonotype was recorded at least ten times. The chain carries TRBV12-3 or TRBV12-4 and TRBJ1-1; possible D gene TRBD1, 5 bases. The CDR3 has 15 amino acids. V was pared by 6 bases and J by 4 bases, with 18 bases between. This CDR3 is CASSQGAGSGTEAFF. CDR3 bases: TGTGCCAGCAGCCAAGGGGCTGGGTCGGGCACTGAAGCTTTCTTT.

This clonotype has ten or more counts. The chain recombines TRBV28 with TRBJ1-5; 7 nucleotides align to TRBD1. The CDR3 length is 14 residues. V lost 2 bases to trimming and J lost 9 bases; unmatched junction nucleotides: 7. CDR1 is MDHEN and CDR2 is SYDVKM in the germline V gene. The CDR3 DNA reads TGTGCCAGCAGTTTACCGGGAGGGGGCATGCCCCAGCATTTT. This encodes CASSLPGGGMPQHF.

This clonotype occurred a few times. This rearrangement joins TRBV20-1 to TRBJ2-7, with 8 nucleotides matching TRBD1. CDR1 is DFQATT, CDR2 SNEGSKA, per germline (reference sequence). The CDR3 is 12 amino acids. V dropped 4 bases and J dropped 4; count of bases not matched to a gene: 3. The CDR3 here is CSANRDRYEQYF. The CDR3 DNA is TGCAGTGCTAACCGGGACAGGTACGAGCAGTACTTC.

This clonotype was observed a few times. V is TRBV20-1 and J is TRBJ1-6; 7 positions match TRBD1. From germline, CDR1 is DFQATT and CDR2 SNEGSKA (reference sequence). The CDR3 totals 15 residues. V was clipped by 2 bases and J by 6 bases; unmatched bases: 7. The CDR3 DNA reads as TGCAGTGCTAGAATACCGGGACAGCCTAATTCACCCCTCCACTTT. This encodes CSARIPGQPNSPLHF.

This clonotype was counted a few times. The genes are TRBV7-8 and TRBJ1-2; 7 nucleotides match TRBD1. The junction had 16 bases not matched to a gene; V was cut back by 5 bases and J by 7 bases. CDR1 and CDR2 (germline): SGHVS, FQNEAQ. This CDR3 region has 16 residues. The DNA for the CDR3 is TGTGCCAGCAGCCCGCGGACAGGTGGGAAGTCTCGTGGCTACACCTTC. As protein: CASSPRTGGKSRGYTF.

There are many counts of this clonotype. The rearrangement links TRBV5-1 to TRBJ2-7, with a tentative D call TRBD1 (5 bases). Trimming took off 0 bases at V and 2 bases at J, with 9 bases between the two ends. This CDR3 region has 14 residues. Germline V gives CDR1 SGHRS, CDR2 YFSETQ. The chain's CDR3 is CASSLEDTTYEQYF. The CDR3 DNA reads as TGCGCCAGCAGCTTGGAGGACACTACCTACGAGCAGTACTTC.

V gene TRBV28 combines with J gene TRBJ1-6; D not certain. Germline loops: CDR1 MDHEN, CDR2 SYDVKM. V gave up 11 bases and J gave up 8 bases, with 22 bases separating them. This CDR3 is built from 15 residues. CDR3 sequence: CARKGGAPRDSPLHF. The CDR3 DNA reads TGTGCCCGAAAGGGAGGCGCCCCGAGGGATTCACCCCTCCACTTT.

Many counts were recorded for this clonotype. The chain combines TRBV7-8 with TRBJ1-5; 9 bases match TRBD1. Germline V gene data show CDR1 as SGHVS and CDR2 as FQNEAQ. The CDR3 runs to 17 residues. The trim removed 1 base at V and 5 bases at J, leaving 9 bases unmatched. CDR3 nucleotides: TGTGCCAGCAGCTTAGGGGGGACAGGGATATTATATCAGCCCCAGCATTTT. Translation gives CASSLGGTGILYQPQHF.

The table lists this clonotype with a few counts. V and J are TRBV15 and TRBJ2-5; TRBD2 aligns across 11 bases. Germline CDR1 is LNHNV and CDR2 is YYDKDF (reference sequence). Unmatched junction bases numbered 4, after V lost 7 bases and J lost 0 bases. This CDR3 is 15 amino acids long. The CDR3 region has the DNA TGTGCCACCACCCGGACTAGCGGGTACCAAGAGACCCAGTACTTC. It yields the protein CATTRTSGYQETQYF.

The V and J genes are TRBV4-1 and TRBJ2-6, with 7 bases lining up with TRBD1. Trimming took 4 bases from V and 0 from J; bases not matched to a gene: 6. The CDR3 runs 17 residues. CDR1 is MGHRA and CDR2 is YSYEKL in the germline V gene. CDR3 DNA: TGCGCCAGCAGCCGGGACAGAAAATCCTCTGGGGCCAACGTCCTGACTTTC. This sequence encodes CASSRDRKSSGANVLTF.